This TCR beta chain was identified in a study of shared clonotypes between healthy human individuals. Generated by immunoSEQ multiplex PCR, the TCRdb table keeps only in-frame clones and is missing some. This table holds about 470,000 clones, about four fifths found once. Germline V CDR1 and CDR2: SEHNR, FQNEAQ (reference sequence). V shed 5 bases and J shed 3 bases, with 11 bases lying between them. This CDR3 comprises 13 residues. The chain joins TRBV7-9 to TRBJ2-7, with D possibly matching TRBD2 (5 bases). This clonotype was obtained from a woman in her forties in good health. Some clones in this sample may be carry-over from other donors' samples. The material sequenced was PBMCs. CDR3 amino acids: CASSRAGNYEQYF. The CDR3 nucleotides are TGTGCCAGCAGCCGGGCGGGTAACTACGAGCAGTACTTC.